Shown below are 12 T cell receptor beta chains from a single sample sequenced in a study of T cells in Graves' hyperthyroidism and ophthalmopathy (dated by TCRdb to the late 2010s). The method was multiplex PCR. These reads were obtained on an Illumina HiSeq 2000. TCR beta CDR3 regions were amplified from RNA transcripts. The TCR CDR3 was subjected to a first round of RT-PCR using the HTBI primer set and the Qiagen OneStep RT-PCR kit. Clones were called with MiXCR by TCRdb after fastp trimmed the public reads at Q25, and only in-frame beta chains were retained. Rows with one shared CDR3 protein collapse into an entry with the most common genes and DNA. For this sample there are around 300,000 distinct CDR3 sequences; about an eighth appear just once. The ten largest make up under 8% of the sample. The sample consisted of blood. The receptor source for this set is a woman in her 40s with Graves' hyperthyroidism.

There are many counts of this clonotype. The CDR3 DNA reads TGTGCCAGCAGCCAATCGCAGAATTATGCCTATAATTCACCCCTCCACTTT. Translating gives CASSQSQNYAYNSPLHF. V is TRBV3-1 and J is TRBJ1-6; D remains ambiguous. This CDR3 is 17 amino acids long. From germline, CDR1 is LGHDT and CDR2 YNNKEL (reference sequence). Trimming took off 2 bases at V and 2 bases at J, with 13 bases between the two ends. The whole variable domain, filled in from reference TRBV3-1 and TRBJ1-6, reads DTAVSQTPKYLVTQMGNDKSIKCEQNLGHDTMYWYKQDSKKFLKIMFSYNNKELIINETVPNRFSPKSPDKAHLNLHINSLELGDSAVYFCASSQSQNYAYNSPLHFGNGTRLTVT.

This clonotype was seen repeatedly, ten times or more. This rearrangement joins TRBV27 to TRBJ1-6, with 7 bases fitting TRBD1. The germline V gene encodes CDR1 MNHEY and CDR2 SMNVEV (reference sequence). This CDR3 is built from 15 residues. Germline trimming cut 3 bases from V and 6 bases from J; bases unmatched to any gene: 5. CDR3 region: CASSFVTGSNSPLHF. In DNA form, the CDR3 reads TGTGCCAGCAGTTTCGTGACAGGGAGTAATTCACCCCTCCACTTT.

This clonotype was counted at least ten times. The chain joins TRBV11-2 to TRBJ2-6; no reliable D call. Germline V gene data show CDR1 as SGHAT and CDR2 as FQNNGV. The ends were cut back, 3 bases at V and 0 bases at J, with 12 bases in the middle. The CDR3 runs to 17 residues. In DNA, the CDR3 is TGTGCCAGCAGCTTTGATGGATGGAGCTCTGGGGCCAACGTCCTGACTTTC. This gives the protein CASSFDGWSSGANVLTF.

V gene TRBV15 combines with J gene TRBJ2-6, with 10 bases that match TRBD1. Trimming removed 5 bases from V and 0 bases from J; junction bases left unmatched: 10. This CDR3 is 19 amino acids long. Germline V gene sequence: CDR1 LNHNV, CDR2 YYDKDF (reference sequence). The CDR3 nucleotides are TGTGCCACCAGCTCCCCCGGGACAGGGGTTAACTCTGGGGCCAACGTCCTGACTTTC. This encodes CATSSPGTGVNSGANVLTF.

This clonotype was seen ten or more times. CDR3 bases: TGTGCCAGCAGCTTGGGGCAGATAGCTGGAAACACCATATATTTT. This gives the protein CASSLGQIAGNTIYF. The V and J genes are TRBV5-6 and TRBJ1-3; the D is unclear. Germline V gene lookup returns CDR1 SGHDT and CDR2 YYEEEE. The CDR3 sequence is 15 residues long. Between the trimmed V and J ends, which lost 0 bases and 2 bases, there was a span of 9 bases.

The sample holds many counts of this clonotype. This chain connects TRBV2 to TRBJ2-2; 10 bases match TRBD2. The CDR3 totals 16 residues. V gave up 3 bases and J gave up 3 bases; unmatched junction bases: 4. Germline V lookup: CDR1 SNHLY, CDR2 FYNNEI. The CDR3 protein is CASSEWLAGDTGELFF. CDR3 sequence (DNA): TGTGCCAGCAGTGAGTGGCTAGCGGGAGACACCGGGGAGCTGTTTTTT.

Many counts were recorded for this clonotype. The chain uses TRBV2 and TRBJ2-1, with D unclear. The germline gives CDR1 SNHLY, CDR2 FYNNEI. This CDR3 has 13 amino acids. Trimming removed 5 bases at V and 8 bases at J, with 13 bases between. CDR3 in amino acids: CASSRSALDEQFF. Written as DNA, the CDR3 is TGTGCCAGCAGTAGAAGCGCATTGGATGAGCAGTTCTTC.

This clonotype showed up just a few times. A much larger clone is a single base away; this may be a read error. The CDR3 sequence is CASSEHGGYTF. The CDR3 region has the DNA TGTGCCAGCAGTGAACATGGTGGCTACACCTTC. J is TRBJ1-2 and V is TRBV2; D is uncertain. Germline V gene lookup returns CDR1 SNHLY and CDR2 FYNNEI. Trimming pared 2 bases from V and 7 bases from J, leaving 5 bases between. The CDR3 length is 11 residues.

On this clonotype: This may come from a read error, since a much larger clone is one base off. The chain carries TRBV28 and TRBJ1-5; weak D call: TRBD1 (6 bases). CDR1 MDHEN and CDR2 SYDVKM come from the germline V gene. CDR3 length: 15 residues. The CDR3: CACSSRQAGNQPQHF. The CDR3 DNA reads TGTGCCTGCAGTTCCCGACAGGCTGGAAATCAGCCCCAGCATTTT.

This clonotype was detected a few times. The chain has TRBV5-5 and TRBJ2-1; 15 bases match TRBD2. The trim removed 4 bases at V and 10 bases at J, leaving 9 bases unmatched. The CDR3 spans 16 residues. Germline assignment: CDR1 SGHKS and CDR2 YYEKEE (reference sequence). CDR3 residues: CASSPWTSGRAIEQFF. The CDR3 nucleotides read TGTGCCAGCAGCCCCTGGACTAGCGGGAGGGCCATCGAGCAGTTCTTC.

This clonotype was seen a few times. This chain links TRBV5-6 with TRBJ2-1, with no clear D. In germline, CDR1 is SGHDT, CDR2 YYEEEE. The CDR3 extends over 13 amino acids. V lost 5 bases and J lost 8, with 14 bases in between. CDR3 loop: CASRWGSSDEQFF. The CDR3, as DNA: TGTGCCAGCAGGTGGGGTAGCAGCGATGAGCAGTTCTTC.

The chain's CDR3 is CASSPFGLSNTGELFF. CDR3 nucleotide sequence: TGTGCCAGCAGCCCCTTTGGGCTTTCGAACACCGGGGAGCTGTTTTTT. The V gene is TRBV6-1, the J gene TRBJ2-2; no definite D call. Germline CDR1 reads MNHNS; CDR2 reads SASEGT. Trimming removed 6 bases from V and 0 bases from J, with 14 bases in between. This CDR3 has 16 residues.